These 15 T cell receptor beta chains were sequenced from one sample in a study of beta chain features in type 1 diabetes. Study-level results: Type 1 diabetes patients had TCRB CDR3s that were shorter (moderately but significantly so) in all four CD4+ subsets.

cDNA synthesis used the whole RNA isolate, giving expressed TCRB sequences. Here immunoSEQ multiplex PCR was the method, and the copy in TCRdb shows in-frame clones only, minus some. The sample yields approximately 250,000 clones, 15% to 20% seen once. These TCRs' antigens remain unknown. The material sequenced was naive CD4+ T cells from blood. These receptors were collected from a man between 25 and 39 years old with type 1 diabetes.

This sequence joins TRBV4-3 and TRBJ2-6; no firm D call. With 1 base removed from V and 0 bases from J, the gap between germline ends came to 10 bases. CDR1 is LGHNA and CDR2 is YSLEER in the germline V gene. CDR3 length: 17 residues. The CDR3: CASSQVSMSSGANVLTF. The CDR3 DNA reads TGCGCCAGCAGCCAAGTTTCGATGAGCTCTGGGGCCAACGTCCTGACTTTC.

The rearrangement links TRBV2 to TRBJ2-4; 10 positions agree with TRBD1. Germline CDR1 reads SNHLY; CDR2 reads FYNNEI. The CDR3 has 12 amino acids. Germline trimming cut 7 bases from V and 8 bases from J; bases unmatched to any gene: 2. This CDR3 is CASTDRGDIQYF. CDR3 bases: TGTGCCAGCACGGACAGGGGGGACATTCAGTACTTC.

This chain connects TRBV4-2 to TRBJ2-3, with D possibly TRBD1 on 5 matching bases. The germline gives CDR1 LGHNA, CDR2 YNFKEQ. The CDR3 consists of 12 residues. V shed 2 bases and J shed 5 bases, with 5 bases lying between them. Written as DNA, the CDR3 is TGTGCCAGCAGCCAACAGGGAGATACGCAGTATTTT. It encodes CASSQQGDTQYF.

The J gene is TRBJ1-5, the V gene TRBV9; TRBD1 agrees at 7 bases. The CDR3 has 15 amino acids. Losses at the gene ends were 3 bases for V and 8 bases for J; bases not matched to a gene: 11. Germline CDR1 SGDLS, CDR2 YYNGEE. The CDR3 loop reads CASSAGPSDRKPQHF. In DNA form, the CDR3 reads TGTGCCAGCAGCGCCGGGCCTTCGGACAGGAAGCCCCAGCATTTT.

Concerning this clone itself: This sample includes further DNA sequences coding for the same CDR3. The chain couples TRBV9 to TRBJ2-1; 8 bases agree with TRBD2. There are 15 residues in the CDR3. The germline V gene encodes CDR1 SGDLS and CDR2 YYNGEE. V shed 2 bases, J shed 2 bases, and the junction held 3 bases outside the gene matches. The CDR3 DNA sequence: TGTGCCAGCAGCGTTGCGGGAGGCACCTACAATGAGCAGTTCTTC. Amino acid sequence: CASSVAGGTYNEQFF.

This clone was detected a few times. The V call is TRBV11-1, the J call TRBJ2-1; tentative D call: TRBD2 (6 bases). This CDR3 contains 16 residues. V was cut by 5 bases and J by 4 bases, with 18 bases left in between. Germline lookup yields CDR1 SGHAT and CDR2 FQDESV (reference sequence). The CDR3 reads CASSLRDAGWYNEQFF. As DNA, the CDR3 is TGTGCCAGCAGCCTGCGGGACGCCGGGTGGTACAATGAGCAGTTCTTC.

In this sample, this clone turned up a few times. The gene calls are TRBV7-3 and TRBJ2-2; a weak D match, TRBD1 (6 bases). V gave up 5 bases and J gave up 7 bases, with 20 bases separating them. From germline, CDR1 is SGHTA and CDR2 FQGTGA. This CDR3 contains 16 residues. The CDR3: CASSQGGWTYDGELFF. In nucleotides, the CDR3 is TGTGCCAGCAGCCAAGGGGGATGGACTTACGACGGGGAGCTGTTTTTT. The variable domain in full, with the rest retrieved from reference TRBV7-3 and TRBJ2-2, is GAGVSQTPSNKVTEKGKYVELRCDPISGHTALYWYRQSLGQGPEFLIYFQGTGAADDSGLPNDRFFAVRPEGSVSTLKIQRTERGDSAVYLCASSQGGWTYDGELFFGEGSRLTVL.

The table lists this clone with a few counts. V usage is TRBV28 and J usage is TRBJ2-1, with 9 bases matching TRBD2. The germline gives CDR1 MDHEN, CDR2 SYDVKM. The CDR3 has 13 residues. CDR3 nucleotide sequence: TGTGTGGCTAGCGGGATACCTTACTATGAGCAGTTCTTC. Amino acids: CVASGIPYYEQFF.

V gene TRBV6-1 combines with J gene TRBJ1-2; 8 bases match TRBD1. The J segment lost 6 bases and the V segment lost 5 bases, leaving 5 bases of the junction unmatched. This CDR3 has 13 amino acids. Germline CDR1 reads MNHNS; CDR2 reads SASEGT. The CDR3 reads CASSLTGGDGYTF. DNA of the CDR3: TGTGCCAGCAGTCTAACAGGGGGAGATGGCTACACCTTC.

This clone has a handful of counts. This chain joins TRBV5-1 and TRBJ2-3, with D tentatively TRBD2 (5 bases). Germline lookup yields CDR1 SGHRS and CDR2 YFSETQ. The length of the CDR3 is 12 residues. The V gene lost 7 bases and the J gene lost 4 bases, with 10 bases spanning the gap. CDR3 loop: CASGSGSDTQYF. DNA for the CDR3: TGCGCCAGCGGCTCGGGGTCAGATACGCAGTATTTT.

This clone was found a few times. This chain links TRBV28 with TRBJ2-7; the match to TRBD1 covers 11 bases. Looked up from germline, CDR1 is MDHEN and CDR2 is SYDVKM. The V gene end was trimmed by 8 bases and the J gene end by 1 base; junction bases not matched to a gene: 7. This CDR3 is built from 15 residues. The chain's CDR3 is CASGRRDRGSYEQYF. CDR3 bases: TGTGCCAGCGGACGCCGGGACAGGGGGTCCTACGAGCAGTACTTC. Using reference TRBV28 and TRBJ2-7 for the parts outside the CDR3, the full variable domain is DVKVTQSSRYLVKRTGEKVFLECVQDMDHENMFWYRQDPGLGLRLIYFSYDVKMKEKGDIPEGYSVSREKKERFSLILESASTNQTSMYLCASGRRDRGSYEQYFGPGTRLTVT.

The chain combines TRBV29-1 with TRBJ1-2; the D is unclear. CDR1 SQVTM and CDR2 ANQGSEA come from the germline V gene. The CDR3 is 14 residues long. V lost 2 bases, J lost 0 bases, and 10 bases lay in between. CDR3 residues: CSVERSRSNYGYTF. In DNA form, the CDR3 reads TGCAGCGTTGAAAGGTCGCGTTCTAACTATGGCTACACCTTC.

This clone was counted between two and nine times. The chain joins TRBV7-9 to TRBJ1-1; no reliable D call. Trimming left V 1 base short and J 2 bases short, with 2 bases between. This CDR3 comprises 12 residues. Germline V gene data show CDR1 as SEHNR and CDR2 as FQNEAQ (reference sequence). The CDR3 DNA is TGTGCCAGCAGCTTAGACAACACTGAAGCTTTCTTT. Its protein is CASSLDNTEAFF.

This clone was counted between two and nine times. The rearrangement uses TRBV29-1 and TRBJ2-1, with 11 bases fitting TRBD1. The CDR3 is 14 amino acids. CDR1 is SQVTM and CDR2 is ANQGSEA in the germline V gene. V lost 7 bases to trimming and J lost 6 bases; unmatched junction nucleotides: 8. CDR3 residues: CSDWRTGGLNEQFF. Here the CDR3 DNA reads TGCAGCGACTGGAGGACAGGGGGCCTCAATGAGCAGTTCTTC.

The rearrangement uses TRBV10-3 and TRBJ2-3, with 7 positions matching TRBD2. The V gene's germline CDR1 is ENHRY and CDR2 SYGVKD. The CDR3 is 14 residues long. Trimming removed 7 bases from V and 1 base from J; junction bases left unmatched: 5. In DNA, the CDR3 is TGTGCCATCATGGGTCGGGAGGGCACAGATACGCAGTATTTT. Translated, it gives CAIMGREGTDTQYF.